The 27 T cell receptor beta chains given below trace back to one sample, sequenced in a study of T-cell memory formation after mild COVID-19. A single record per CDR3 protein comes from TCRdb applying MiXCR to the 5' RACE reads. Altogether 35,000 to 45,000 distinct CDR3 sequences are present, about 7.1% being singletons, with the ten largest covering around 1.5%. The sample was PBMCs or a T cell subset sorted from them (not recorded which). The origin of the receptors is a man between 18 and 35 years old who had mild COVID-19 (a few samples of this study predate the infection). Cell type and time point are not known.

This clonotype appeared many times. The chain joins TRBV4-3 to TRBJ2-7; D assignment may be TRBD1 or TRBD2 (5 bases each). The CDR3 consists of 15 residues. Trimming took off 0 bases at V and 0 bases at J, with 9 bases between the two ends. Germline values: CDR1 LGHNA, CDR2 YSLEER. CDR3 sequence: CASSQDGGSSYEQYF. The CDR3 DNA is TGCGCCAGCAGCCAAGATGGGGGAAGCTCCTACGAGCAGTACTTC.

This chain links TRBV4-1 with TRBJ1-5; D call uncertain. With 4 bases removed from V and 0 bases from J, the gap between germline ends came to 10 bases. Germline CDR1 reads MGHRA; CDR2 reads YSYEKL. The CDR3 is made up of 15 amino acids. The CDR3 loop reads CASSPHSYSNQPQHF. The CDR3 coding sequence is TGCGCCAGCAGCCCGCACAGTTATAGCAATCAGCCCCAGCATTTT.

V is TRBV6-2 or TRBV6-3 and J is TRBJ1-3, with D perhaps matching TRBD1 (6 bases). The germline V gene has CDR1 MNHEY and CDR2 SVGEGT. The CDR3 sequence is 16 residues long. V was trimmed by 8 bases and J by 0 bases, leaving 17 bases between them. The CDR3 spells CASARGGSYSGNTIYF. CDR3 nucleotide sequence: TGTGCCAGCGCCAGGGGAGGATCTTACTCTGGAAACACCATATATTTT.

The chain employs TRBV7-9 and TRBJ2-5; D may be TRBD2 (7 bases). The V gene lost 0 bases and the J gene lost 1 base, with 9 bases spanning the gap. CDR1 is SEHNR, CDR2 FQNEAQ, per germline (reference sequence). The CDR3 consists of 15 residues. CDR3 sequence (DNA): TGTGCCAGCAGCTTAGCGGCGGGGGCCCAAGAGACCCAGTACTTC. This sequence encodes CASSLAAGAQETQYF.

This clonotype has ten or more counts. The CDR3 reads CASSLGGDRHEQYV. The CDR3 nucleotides read TGCGCCAGCAGCTTAGGAGGGGACCGCCACGAGCAGTACGTC. This chain joins TRBV5-1 and TRBJ2-7; D might be TRBD2 (6 bases). The ends were cut back, 2 bases at V and 5 bases at J, with 14 bases in the middle. CDR1 is SGHRS, CDR2 YFSETQ, per germline. The CDR3 length is 14 residues.

This clonotype is deemed medium-sized. The chain recombines TRBV10-3 with TRBJ2-3; possibly TRBD1 or TRBD2 for D (5 bases each). The CDR3 length is 14 residues. Germline CDR1 ENHRY, CDR2 SYGVKD. With 3 bases removed from V and 2 bases from J, the gap between germline ends came to 9 bases. CDR3 residues: CAISEWGYTDTQYF. For the CDR3, the DNA is TGTGCCATCAGTGAATGGGGGTACACAGATACGCAGTATTTT.

This clonotype was picked up a small number of times. The V call is TRBV7-9, the J call TRBJ1-2; 8 positions match TRBD1. CDR1 and CDR2 (germline): SEHNR, FQNEAQ (reference sequence). V was clipped by 5 bases and J by 5 bases; unmatched bases: 4. This CDR3 comprises 13 residues. The CDR3 DNA sequence: TGTGCCAGCAGCCGGGGACAGGAATATGGCTACACCTTC. Translated, it gives CASSRGQEYGYTF.

This clonotype has more than one count but fewer than ten. The chain uses TRBV10-3 and TRBJ2-7, with 7 bases identical to TRBD1. CDR3 length equals 10 residues. The junction had 0 bases not matched to a gene; V was cut back by 8 bases and J by 5 bases. Per germline, CDR1 ENHRY and CDR2 SYGVKD. The CDR3 DNA reads TGTGCCATCGGGACAGACGAGCAGTACTTC. It specifies CAIGTDEQYF.

This clonotype was seen ten or more times. The rearrangement uses TRBV15 and TRBJ2-1; no reliable D call. This CDR3 has 14 residues. Looked up from germline, CDR1 is LNHNV and CDR2 is YYDKDF (reference sequence). V was cut by 1 base and J by 2 bases, with 6 bases left in between. CDR3 region: CATSRAGTYNEQFF. The CDR3 DNA sequence: TGTGCCACCAGCAGAGCTGGGACCTACAATGAGCAGTTCTTC.

This clonotype was observed many times. V usage is TRBV7-2 and J usage is TRBJ2-5, with D possibly matching TRBD2 (7 bases). The germline CDR1 and CDR2 sequences are SGHTA and FQGNSA. The V end lost 5 bases, the J end lost 1 base, and 11 bases lay between the germline ends. The CDR3 spans 14 residues. This chain's CDR3 is CASSAAGAQETQYF. The CDR3 bases are TGTGCCAGCAGCGCCGCGGGGGCCCAAGAGACCCAGTACTTC.

This chain uses TRBV7-9 with TRBJ2-3; 7 bases agree with TRBD1. The CDR3 consists of 14 residues. In germline, CDR1 is SEHNR, CDR2 FQNEAQ (reference sequence). Trimming cost V 5 bases and J 4 bases; bases outside gene matches: 6. CDR3 in amino acids: CASSLDRTSDTQYF. Here the CDR3 DNA reads TGTGCCAGCAGCCTGGACAGGACGTCAGATACGCAGTATTTT.

There are a few counts of this clonotype. The J gene is TRBJ2-1, the V gene TRBV7-2; TRBD2 matches 7 bases. Germline assignment: CDR1 SGHTA and CDR2 FQGNSA. This CDR3 has 15 residues. Trimming at V came to 4 bases and at J to 5 bases, leaving 8 bases not matched to a gene. DNA of the CDR3: TGTGCCAGCAGCTCCACCCTAGCGGCCAACAATGAGCAGTTCTTC. This encodes CASSSTLAANNEQFF.

This clonotype was counted between two and nine times. The chain employs TRBV6-5 and TRBJ1-5; 7 bases match TRBD1. This CDR3 region has 15 residues. With 2 bases clipped from V and 4 bases from J, the junction kept 5 bases outside the gene matches. Germline V gene sequence: CDR1 MNHEY, CDR2 SVGAGI. The CDR3 spells CASSYTAGGNQPQHF. DNA for the CDR3: TGTGCCAGCAGTTACACGGCAGGGGGTAATCAGCCCCAGCATTTT.

This clonotype was found a few times. This chain joins TRBV20-1 and TRBJ2-2; D call uncertain. V was cut by 3 bases and J by 4 bases, with 12 bases left in between. CDR1 and CDR2 (germline): DFQATT, SNEGSKA (reference sequence). This CDR3 is built from 14 residues. The CDR3 region is CSASPLAPTGELFF. For the CDR3, the DNA is TGCAGTGCTAGCCCCCTCGCTCCCACCGGGGAGCTGTTTTTT.

The chain links TRBV5-1 to TRBJ2-7; D is undetermined. Trimming pared 0 bases from V and 6 bases from J, leaving 7 bases between. Looked up from germline, CDR1 is SGHRS and CDR2 is YFSETQ. This CDR3 spans 12 amino acids. For the CDR3, the DNA is TGCGCCAGCAGCTTGGAAGGGCCCGAGCAGTACTTC. The encoded protein is CASSLEGPEQYF.

This clonotype appeared a few times. The V gene is TRBV5-1, the J gene TRBJ2-5; the D gene could be TRBD1 or TRBD2 (5 bases each). The length of the CDR3 is 13 residues. V lost 7 bases to trimming and J lost 2 bases, with 12 bases between them. Germline V gene lookup returns CDR1 SGHRS and CDR2 YFSETQ. DNA for the CDR3: TGCGCCAGCGGGACCCTGGGTCAAGAGACCCAGTACTTC. It codes for CASGTLGQETQYF.

This clonotype occurred a few times. V usage is TRBV9 and J usage is TRBJ2-3, with TRBD2 identical over 10 bases. The ends lost 3 bases at V and 2 bases at J; junction bases unmatched: 9. This CDR3 comprises 17 residues. Germline assignment: CDR1 SGDLS and CDR2 YYNGEE. CDR3 region: CASSAGVGLAFTDTQYF. The CDR3 DNA sequence: TGTGCCAGCAGCGCCGGCGTGGGACTAGCGTTCACAGATACGCAGTATTTT. Drawing the rest from reference TRBV9 and TRBJ2-3, the complete variable domain is DSGVTQTPKHLITATGQRVTLRCSPRSGDLSVYWYQQSLDQGLQFLIQYYNGEERAKGNILERFSAQQFPDLHSELNLSSLELGDSALYFCASSAGVGLAFTDTQYFGPGTRLTVL.

This clonotype was seen repeatedly, ten times or more. This chain links TRBV6-6 with TRBJ1-2, with D maybe TRBD1 (6 bases). This CDR3 has 14 amino acids. The germline V and J ends were trimmed by 2 bases and 3 bases, with 10 bases remaining between them. CDR1 MNHNY and CDR2 SVGAGI come from the germline V gene (reference sequence). The CDR3 spells CASSYQQGYYGYTF. The CDR3 bases are TGTGCCAGCAGTTACCAACAGGGATACTATGGCTACACCTTC.

The chain couples TRBV12-3 or TRBV12-4 to TRBJ1-4, with D tentatively TRBD1 (5 bases). V gave up 5 bases and J gave up 7 bases, with 20 bases separating them. The CDR3 is 16 amino acids. CDR3: CASSLNSPGRGEKLFF. The DNA for the CDR3 is TGTGCCAGCAGTCTCAACTCCCCGGGGAGGGGTGAAAAACTGTTTTTT.

This clonotype was seen more than once but under ten times. CDR3: CASSPAGGSGNTIYF. CDR3 nucleotides: TGTGCCAGCAGCCCCGCCGGCGGCTCTGGAAACACCATATATTTT. This chain connects TRBV7-9 to TRBJ1-3; no clear D. The V end was cut by 5 bases, the J end by 0 bases, with 11 bases between. The germline V gene encodes CDR1 SEHNR and CDR2 FQNEAQ (reference sequence). There are 15 residues in the CDR3. The complete variable domain, with remaining parts taken from reference TRBV7-9 and TRBJ1-3, reads DTGVSQNPRHKITKRGQNVTFRCDPISEHNRLYWYRQTLGQGPEFLTYFQNEAQLEKSRLLSDRFSAERPKGSFSTLEIQRTEQGDSAMYLCASSPAGGSGNTIYFGEGSWLTVV.

At least ten counts were recorded for this clonotype. V gene TRBV20-1 combines with J gene TRBJ2-3; 10 bases map to TRBD2. V dropped 3 bases and J dropped 1; count of bases not matched to a gene: 4. CDR1 is DFQATT and CDR2 is SNEGSKA in the germline V gene (reference sequence). The CDR3 is made up of 15 amino acids. CDR3 residues: CSASRLAGGTDTQYF. The CDR3 coding sequence is TGCAGTGCTAGTCGTCTAGCGGGGGGCACAGATACGCAGTATTTT.

This clonotype was recorded at least ten times. This sequence joins TRBV4-2 and TRBJ2-2; perhaps TRBD2 as D (5 bases). The V end was cut by 0 bases, the J end by 6 bases, with 8 bases between. The CDR3 consists of 14 residues. Germline V lookup: CDR1 LGHNA, CDR2 YNFKEQ. As DNA, the CDR3 is TGTGCCAGCAGCCAAGAACGGGAATCCGGGGAGCTGTTTTTT. Protein product: CASSQERESGELFF.

This clonotype has ten or more counts. The J gene is TRBJ2-1, the V gene TRBV7-8, with 10 bases lining up with TRBD2. The germline V gene has CDR1 SGHVS and CDR2 FQNEAQ. The CDR3 has 17 residues. The trim removed 1 base at V and 2 bases at J, leaving 5 bases unmatched. Written as DNA, the CDR3 is TGTGCCAGCAGCTTAGAAGCTAGCGGGGGCGCCTACAATGAGCAGTTCTTC. Translating gives CASSLEASGGAYNEQFF.

This clonotype was seen ten or more times. V usage is TRBV5-1 and J usage is TRBJ2-2; D not certain. The CDR3 sequence is 15 residues long. The germline V and J ends were trimmed by 8 bases and 6 bases, with 20 bases remaining between them. Germline V gives CDR1 SGHRS, CDR2 YFSETQ. The CDR3 nucleotides read TGCGCCAGTTGTTCTAAGGAGATCGGTTCCGGGGAGCTGTTTTTT. This encodes CASCSKEIGSGELFF. Using reference TRBV5-1 and TRBJ2-2 for the parts outside the CDR3, the full variable domain is KAGVTQTPRYLIKTRGQQVTLSCSPISGHRSVSWYQQTPGQGLQFLFEYFSETQRNKGNFPGRFSGRQFSNSRSEMNVSTLELGDSALYLCASCSKEIGSGELFFGEGSRLTVL.

The sample holds many counts of this clonotype. CDR3 residues: CASSPGTSSYEQYF. CDR3 sequence (DNA): TGTGCCAGCAGCCCCGGGACATCCTCCTACGAGCAGTACTTC. The V and J genes are TRBV9 and TRBJ2-7; possibly TRBD1 for D (6 bases). Per the germline V gene, CDR1 is SGDLS and CDR2 is YYNGEE. The CDR3 runs to 14 residues. Trimming cost V 4 bases and J 0 bases, with 11 bases left between them. Full variable domain (remainder filled in from reference TRBV9 and TRBJ2-7): DSGVTQTPKHLITATGQRVTLRCSPRSGDLSVYWYQQSLDQGLQFLIQYYNGEERAKGNILERFSAQQFPDLHSELNLSSLELGDSALYFCASSPGTSSYEQYFGPGTRLTVT.

On this clonotype: The junction differs from germline at one of its ends, possibly a read error. The genes are TRBV7-7 and TRBJ2-1; D not certain. Germline CDR1 reads SSHAT; CDR2 reads FNYEAQ (reference sequence). CDR3 length equals 15 residues. CDR3 amino acids: CASSLSVRSYNEQFF. The DNA of the CDR3 is TGTGCTAGCAGCTTAAGCGTACGCTCCTACAATGAGCAGTTCTTC.

This clonotype has just a few counts. This chain joins TRBV24-1 and TRBJ1-1; no definite D call. Germline assignment: CDR1 KGHDR and CDR2 SFDVKD. V was pared by 2 bases and J by 10 bases, with 13 bases between. CDR3 length equals 13 residues. CDR3 in amino acids: CATSDSWEDGAFF. The CDR3, as DNA: TGTGCCACCAGTGATTCGTGGGAGGACGGAGCTTTCTTT.